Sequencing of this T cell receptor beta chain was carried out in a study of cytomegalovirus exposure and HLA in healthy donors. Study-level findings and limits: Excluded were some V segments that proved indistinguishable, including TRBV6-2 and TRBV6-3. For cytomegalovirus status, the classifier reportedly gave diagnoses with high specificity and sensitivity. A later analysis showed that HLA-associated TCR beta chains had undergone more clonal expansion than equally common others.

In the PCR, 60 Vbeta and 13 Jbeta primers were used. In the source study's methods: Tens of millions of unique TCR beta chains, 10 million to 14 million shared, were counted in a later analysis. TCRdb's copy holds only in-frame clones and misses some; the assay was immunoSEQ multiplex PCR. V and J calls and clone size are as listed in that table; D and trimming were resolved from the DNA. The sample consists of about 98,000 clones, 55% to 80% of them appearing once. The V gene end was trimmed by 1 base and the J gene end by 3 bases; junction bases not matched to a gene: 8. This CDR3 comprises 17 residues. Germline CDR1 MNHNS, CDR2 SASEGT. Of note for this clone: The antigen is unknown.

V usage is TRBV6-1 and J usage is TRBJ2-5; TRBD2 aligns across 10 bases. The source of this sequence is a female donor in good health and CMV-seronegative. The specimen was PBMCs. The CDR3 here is CASSEGLGLADEETQYF. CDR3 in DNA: TGTGCCAGCAGTGAAGGGCTTGGACTAGCGGATGAAGAGACCCAGTACTTC.